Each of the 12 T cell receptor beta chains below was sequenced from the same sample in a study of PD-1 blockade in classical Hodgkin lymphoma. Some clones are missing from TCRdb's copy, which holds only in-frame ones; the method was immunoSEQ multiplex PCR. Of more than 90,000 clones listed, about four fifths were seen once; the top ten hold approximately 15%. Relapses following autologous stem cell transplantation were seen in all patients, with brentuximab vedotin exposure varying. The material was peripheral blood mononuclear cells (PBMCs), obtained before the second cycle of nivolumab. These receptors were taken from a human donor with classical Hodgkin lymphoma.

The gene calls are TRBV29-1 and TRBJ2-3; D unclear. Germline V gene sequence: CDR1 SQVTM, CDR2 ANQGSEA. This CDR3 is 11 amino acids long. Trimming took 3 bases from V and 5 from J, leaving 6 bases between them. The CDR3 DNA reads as TGCAGCGTTGATGGCGGAGATACGCAGTATTTT. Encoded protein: CSVDGGDTQYF.

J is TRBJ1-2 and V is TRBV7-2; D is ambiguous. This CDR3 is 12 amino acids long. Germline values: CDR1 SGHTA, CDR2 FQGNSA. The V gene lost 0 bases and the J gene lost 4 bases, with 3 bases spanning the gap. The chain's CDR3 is CASSLATYGYTF. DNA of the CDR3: TGTGCCAGCAGCTTAGCCACCTATGGCTACACCTTC.

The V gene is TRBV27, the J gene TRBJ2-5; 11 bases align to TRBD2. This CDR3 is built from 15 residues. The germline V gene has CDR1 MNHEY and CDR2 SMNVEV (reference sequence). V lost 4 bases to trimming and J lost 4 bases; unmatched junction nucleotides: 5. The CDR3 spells CASSSQTSGRETQYF. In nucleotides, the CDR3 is TGTGCCAGCAGTTCACAAACTAGCGGGAGAGAGACCCAGTACTTC.

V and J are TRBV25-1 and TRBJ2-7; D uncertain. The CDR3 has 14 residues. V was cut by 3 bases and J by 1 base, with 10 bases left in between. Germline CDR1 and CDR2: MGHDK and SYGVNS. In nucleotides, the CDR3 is TGTGCCAGCAGTGAGGGGTCCCCTTCCTACGAGCAGTACTTC. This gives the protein CASSEGSPSYEQYF.

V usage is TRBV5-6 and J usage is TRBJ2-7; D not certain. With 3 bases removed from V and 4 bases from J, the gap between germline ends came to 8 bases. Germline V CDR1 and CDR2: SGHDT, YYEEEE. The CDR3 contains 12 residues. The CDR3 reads CASSSRFYEQYF. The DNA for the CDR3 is TGTGCCAGCAGCTCCCGATTTTACGAGCAGTACTTC.

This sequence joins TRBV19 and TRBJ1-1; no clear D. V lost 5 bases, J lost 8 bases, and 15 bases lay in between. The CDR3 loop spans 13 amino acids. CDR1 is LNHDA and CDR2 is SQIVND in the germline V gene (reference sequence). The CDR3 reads CASSHNPPAEAFF. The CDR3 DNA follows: TGTGCCAGTAGTCATAACCCGCCGGCAGAAGCTTTCTTT.

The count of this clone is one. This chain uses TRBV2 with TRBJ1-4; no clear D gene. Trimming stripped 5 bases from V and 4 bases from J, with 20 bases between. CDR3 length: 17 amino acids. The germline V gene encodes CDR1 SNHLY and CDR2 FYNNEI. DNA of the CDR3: TGTGCCAGCAGTCGAGACTCACTAGGGCCGAATAATGAAAAACTGTTTTTT. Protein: CASSRDSLGPNNEKLFF.

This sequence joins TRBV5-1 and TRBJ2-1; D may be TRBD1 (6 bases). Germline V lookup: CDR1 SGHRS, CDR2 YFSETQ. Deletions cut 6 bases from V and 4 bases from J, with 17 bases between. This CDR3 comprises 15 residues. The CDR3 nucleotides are TGCGCCAGCACCACGACTCCAGGGGAATACAATGAGCAGTTCTTC. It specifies CASTTTPGEYNEQFF.

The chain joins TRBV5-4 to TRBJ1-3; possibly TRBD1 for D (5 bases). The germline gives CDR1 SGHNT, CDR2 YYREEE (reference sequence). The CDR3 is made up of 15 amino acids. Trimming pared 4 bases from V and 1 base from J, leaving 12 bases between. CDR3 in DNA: TGTGCCAGCAGCCCAGGGTTCGGGTCTGGAAACACCATATATTTT. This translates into CASSPGFGSGNTIYF.

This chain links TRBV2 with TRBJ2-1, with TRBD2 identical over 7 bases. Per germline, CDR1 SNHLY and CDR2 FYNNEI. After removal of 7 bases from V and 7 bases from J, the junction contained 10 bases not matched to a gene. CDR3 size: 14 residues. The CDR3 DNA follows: TGTGCCAGCAAGCGGGACTACCCTGGGAATGAGCAGTTCTTC. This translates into CASKRDYPGNEQFF.

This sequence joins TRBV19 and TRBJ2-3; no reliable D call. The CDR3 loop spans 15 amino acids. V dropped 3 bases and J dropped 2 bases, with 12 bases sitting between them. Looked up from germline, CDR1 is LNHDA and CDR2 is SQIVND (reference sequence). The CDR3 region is CASSIRTMPTDTQYF. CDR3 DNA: TGTGCCAGTAGTATTAGGACCATGCCCACAGATACGCAGTATTTT. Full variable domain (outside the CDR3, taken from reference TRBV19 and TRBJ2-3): DGGITQSPKYLFRKEGQNVTLSCEQNLNHDAMYWYRQDPGQGLRLIYYSQIVNDFQKGDIAEGYSVSREKKESFPLTVTSAQKNPTAFYLCASSIRTMPTDTQYFGPGTRLTVL.

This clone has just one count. The CDR3: CASRGSRITGELFF. The CDR3 bases are TGTGCCAGCAGGGGATCCCGAATAACCGGGGAGCTGTTTTTT. The rearrangement uses TRBV13 and TRBJ2-2, with D unclear. Trimming stripped 6 bases from V and 5 bases from J, with 13 bases between. The CDR3 loop spans 14 amino acids. CDR1 and CDR2 (germline): PRHDT, FYEKMQ (reference sequence).